The clone carrying this T cell receptor (beta chain) was counted only a few times. The data were obtained in a study of blood T cell repertoires in COVID-19. Study-level information: Samples of COVID-19 (acute and convalescent) were obtained from the United States, Italy and Spain. Sample material is recorded as cDNA or gDNA derived from T cells, B-cell-depleted T cells, or PBMCs.

Per the original methods: Estimated nucleated cell counts came from reference gene primer amplification. Profiling relied on immunoSEQ multiplex PCR, and the TCRdb table lists in-frame clones only, not all of them. V and J calls and clone size are given by that table; D and trimming were obtained from the DNA. The table includes about 250,000 clones, approximately 85% detected once. CDR3 size: 11 residues. V dropped 7 bases and J dropped 6 bases, with 10 bases sitting between them. Germline CDR1 MNHEY, CDR2 SMNVEV (reference sequence). Sequenced sample: peripheral blood. The source is a man in his forties or fifties with COVID-19, enrolled during active disease. The rearrangement links TRBV27 to TRBJ2-7; the D gene is possibly TRBD1 (5 bases). DNA of the CDR3: TGTGCCAGCATAAGGGGAAGCGAGCAGTACTTC. Protein: CASIRGSEQYF.